Listed below are T cell receptor beta chains from one sample, sequenced in a study of post-analysis software for immune sequencing data. TCRdb fed the PCR reads into MiXCR, producing one record per CDR3 protein. The profile shows about 150,000 distinct CDR3 sequences, 30% of them singletons. Sequenced input: blood. Receptor source: a girl between 5 and 17 years old with multiple sclerosis. CDR3s include the opening cysteine and the closing phenylalanine or tryptophan. The D gene is left open where the match is weak. Clone size is stated in some rows and not others, as once, few, many or a class when expanded.

CDR3nt,CDR3aa,j_gene,abundance,v_gene,d_gene
TGTGCCAGCAGTTTACGAGCGGGCACAGATGCGCAGTATTTT,CASSLRAGTDAQYF,TRBJ2-3,once,TRBV12-3/TRBV12-4,-
TGTGCCAGCAGTTCCTTGGACGGAGCAACTAATGAAAAACTGTTTTTT,CASSSLDGATNEKLFF,TRBJ1-4,few,TRBV28,-
TGTGCCAGTAGTTACCTACTAGCGGGGGGAGGCGATACGCAGTATTTT,CASSYLLAGGGDTQYF,TRBJ2-3,-,TRBV19,TRBD2
TGTGCCAGCAGCTTCAGGACAGGGAGCACAGATACGCAGTATTTT,CASSFRTGSTDTQYF,TRBJ2-3,-,TRBV5-6,TRBD1
TGTGCCAGCAGCTTGGATTCACCCCTCCACTTT,CASSLDSPLHF,TRBJ1-6,few,TRBV7-2,-
TGTGCCAGCCTACACCCGGGGGCCACTGAAGCTTTCTTT,CASLHPGATEAFF,TRBJ1-1,-,TRBV12-3/TRBV12-4,-
TGTGCCAGCAGCAGACTCTGGGAAGCTCGACACTCTGGGGCCAACGTCCTGACTTTC,CASSRLWEARHSGANVLTF,TRBJ2-6,-,TRBV7-9,-
TGCAGTGCTAGAGACTCCGTCCCGGGACACGACTATGGCTACACCTTC,CSARDSVPGHDYGYTF,TRBJ1-2,few,TRBV20-1,-
TGCAGCGTCCCCAGCGGACTAGTCAATGAGCAGTTCTTC,CSVPSGLVNEQFF,TRBJ2-1,medium-sized,TRBV29-1,TRBD2
TGCGCCAGCAGCTTGGACAGGGGGCTTGATGGCTACACCTTC,CASSLDRGLDGYTF,TRBJ1-2,few,TRBV5-1,TRBD1
TGTGCTAGTGGTACCCCGTGGGAGCAGTACTTC,CASGTPWEQYF,TRBJ2-7,-,TRBV12-5,-
TGTGCCAGCAGCCGCACGGATGGCTACACCTTC,CASSRTDGYTF,TRBJ1-2,few,TRBV28,-
TGTGCCAGCAGCTTAGGACAGGCTATCGGGGAGCTGTTTTTT,CASSLGQAIGELFF,TRBJ2-2,-,TRBV11-2,-
TGTGCCAGCTCACCCGTCGGACTAGCGGGAGCCAATGAGCAGTTCTTC,CASSPVGLAGANEQFF,TRBJ2-1,few,TRBV18,TRBD2
TGTGCCAGCAGCGTAGGTCTGGGGGAGGCTTTCTTT,CASSVGLGEAFF,TRBJ1-1,many,TRBV9,-
TGCAGTGCTAGGCGTGGGGGGATCAATCAGCCCCAGCATTTT,CSARRGGINQPQHF,TRBJ1-5,-,TRBV20-1,-
TGTGCCAGCAGTTTAGTTCCACAGGATGGCTACACCTTC,CASSLVPQDGYTF,TRBJ1-2,many,TRBV12-3/TRBV12-4,-
TGCAGCGCCAGAACGGGTGGAAGCTCCTACGAGCAGTACTTC,CSARTGGSSYEQYF,TRBJ2-7,medium-sized,TRBV29-1,-
TGTGCCAGCGGGAGGCCAGGGGAGACCGGGGAGCTGTTTTTT,CASGRPGETGELFF,TRBJ2-2,-,TRBV12-3/TRBV12-4,-
TGTGCCATCAGCGGCAGGGGTGGCTCTGGGGCCAACGTCCTGACTTTC,CAISGRGGSGANVLTF,TRBJ2-6,many,TRBV10-3,-
TGCAGTGCTAGAGTGCTCCCGGATACGCAGTATTTT,CSARVLPDTQYF,TRBJ2-3,-,TRBV20-1,-
TGTGCCAGCAGCTTATCGGGGGGTGGCTACAATGAGCAGTTCTTC,CASSLSGGGYNEQFF,TRBJ2-1,many,TRBV7-6,TRBD2
TGTGCCAGCAGCGGCTATATGAGGGCGGACGGGGAGCTGTTTTTT,CASSGYMRADGELFF,TRBJ2-2,few,TRBV12-3/TRBV12-4,-
TGCGCCAGCAGCTTGGATGCAGTGGAAGAGACCCAGTACTTC,CASSLDAVEETQYF,TRBJ2-5,many,TRBV5-1,-
TGTGCCAGCAGTCCCGCCCGCCCAGCGGGAGTATACGAGCAGTACTTC,CASSPARPAGVYEQYF,TRBJ2-7,many,TRBV27,TRBD2
TGTGCCAGCAGTTTGGGGGCAGATACGCAGTATTTT,CASSLGADTQYF,TRBJ2-3,many,TRBV12-3/TRBV12-4,-
TGCGCCAGCAGCTTGGGTCGATACGGGATCACCTACGAGCAGTACTTC,CASSLGRYGITYEQYF,TRBJ2-7,-,TRBV5-1,-
TGCGCCAGCAGCCTAACGAGTTCCCCCTCAACCTACGAGCAGTACTTC,CASSLTSSPSTYEQYF,TRBJ2-7,many,TRBV4-1,-
TGTGCCAGCAGTCCAGCGGAACAAGAGACCCAGTACTTC,CASSPAEQETQYF,TRBJ2-5,-,TRBV2,-
TGCAGCGTTGAATCCGGCACAGGGGCCTACGAGCAGTACTTC,CSVESGTGAYEQYF,TRBJ2-7,many,TRBV29-1,TRBD1
TGTGCCAGCCGAGGTGGGGACGCCTACACCGGGGAGCTGTTTTTT,CASRGGDAYTGELFF,TRBJ2-2,few,TRBV12-3/TRBV12-4,-
TGTGCCAGCAGCCCTCTCTCCCACGGAGCTAACTATGGCTACACCTTC,CASSPLSHGANYGYTF,TRBJ1-2,many,TRBV7-8,-